The present TCR beta chain was sequenced within a study of OX40 agonist ivuxolimab in advanced cancers. The table came from immunoSEQ multiplex PCR; TCRdb's copy has only in-frame clones and leaves some out. The sample yields over 65,000 clones, more than 70% seen once. V lost 0 bases to trimming and J lost 0 bases, with 7 bases between them. Looked up from germline, CDR1 is SGDLS and CDR2 is YYNGEE. The CDR3 sequence is 15 residues long. The input for sequencing was CD4+ or CD8+ T cells sorted from blood, taken in a trial of the OX40 agonist ivuxolimab. The receptor was isolated from an adult with an advanced solid tumor such as melanoma, head and neck, liver or kidney cancer. The J gene is TRBJ1-3, the V gene TRBV9; D may be TRBD1 (6 bases). The CDR3 coding sequence is TGTGCCAGCAGCGTAGGGACAGCCTCTGGAAACACCATATATTTT. Its translation is CASSVGTASGNTIYF.